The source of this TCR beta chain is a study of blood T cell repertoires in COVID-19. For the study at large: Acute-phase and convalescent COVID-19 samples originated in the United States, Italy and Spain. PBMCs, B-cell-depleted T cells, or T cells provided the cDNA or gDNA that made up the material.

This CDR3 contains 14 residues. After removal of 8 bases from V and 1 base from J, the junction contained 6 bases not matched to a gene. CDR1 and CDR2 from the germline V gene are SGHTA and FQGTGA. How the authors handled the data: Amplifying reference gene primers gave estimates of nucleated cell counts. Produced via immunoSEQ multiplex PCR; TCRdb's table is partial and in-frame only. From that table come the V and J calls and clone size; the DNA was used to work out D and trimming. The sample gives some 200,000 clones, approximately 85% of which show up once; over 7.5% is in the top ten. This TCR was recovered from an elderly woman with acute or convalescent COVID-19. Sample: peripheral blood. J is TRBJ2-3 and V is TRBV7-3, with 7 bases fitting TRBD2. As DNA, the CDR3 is TGTGCCAGCGCTCGGGGGGTTGGCACAGATACGCAGTATTTT. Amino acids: CASARGVGTDTQYF.